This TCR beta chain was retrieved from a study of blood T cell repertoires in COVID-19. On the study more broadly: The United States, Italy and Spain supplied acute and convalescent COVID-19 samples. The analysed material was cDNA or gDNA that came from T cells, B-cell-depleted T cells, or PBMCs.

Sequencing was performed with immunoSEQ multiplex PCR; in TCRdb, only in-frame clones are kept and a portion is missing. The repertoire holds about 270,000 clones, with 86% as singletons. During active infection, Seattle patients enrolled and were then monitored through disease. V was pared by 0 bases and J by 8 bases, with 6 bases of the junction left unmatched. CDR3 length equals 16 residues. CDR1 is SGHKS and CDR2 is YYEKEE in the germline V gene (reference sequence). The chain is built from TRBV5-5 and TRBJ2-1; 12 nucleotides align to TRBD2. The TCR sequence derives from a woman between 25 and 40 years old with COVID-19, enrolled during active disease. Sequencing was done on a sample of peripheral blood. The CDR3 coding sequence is TGTGCCAGCAGCTTGGCTAGCGGGGGGGCCGGGGATGAGCAGTTCTTC. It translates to CASSLASGGAGDEQFF. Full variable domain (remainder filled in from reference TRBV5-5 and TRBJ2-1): DAGVTQSPTHLIKTRGQQVTLRCSPISGHKSVSWYQQVLGQGPQFIFQYYEKEERGRGNFPDRFSARQFPNYSSELNVNALLLGDSALYLCASSLASGGAGDEQFFGPGTRLTVL.